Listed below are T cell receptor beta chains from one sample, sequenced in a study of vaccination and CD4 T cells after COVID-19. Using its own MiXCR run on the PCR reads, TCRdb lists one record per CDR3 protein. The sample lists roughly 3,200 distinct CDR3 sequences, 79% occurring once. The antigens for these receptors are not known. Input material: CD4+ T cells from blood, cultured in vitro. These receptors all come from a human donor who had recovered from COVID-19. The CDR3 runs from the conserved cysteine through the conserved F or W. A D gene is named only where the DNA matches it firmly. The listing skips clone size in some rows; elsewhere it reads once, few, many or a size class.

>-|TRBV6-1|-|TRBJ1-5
CASSEFGTFQSNQPQHF
TGTGCCAGCAGTGAATTTGGGACATTTCAGAGCAATCAGCCCCAGCATTTT
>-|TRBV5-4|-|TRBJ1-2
CASSLKGYGYTF
TGTGCCAGCAGCTTAAAGGGGTACGGCTACACCTTC
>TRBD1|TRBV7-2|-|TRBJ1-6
CASSPDRGGGYSPLHF
TGTGCCAGCAGCCCTGACAGGGGGGGGGGGTATTCACCCCTCCACTTT
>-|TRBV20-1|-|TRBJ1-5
CSASDGWRNQPQHF
TGCAGTGCTAGCGACGGCTGGCGGAATCAGCCCCAGCATTTT
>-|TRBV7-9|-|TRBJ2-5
CASSLGQVGETQYF
TGTGCCAGCAGCCTTGGCCAGGTAGGAGAGACCCAGTACTTC
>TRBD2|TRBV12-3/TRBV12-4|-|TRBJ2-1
CASSSLTSGGEQFF
TGTGCCAGCAGTTCCCTGACTAGCGGGGGGGAGCAGTTCTTC
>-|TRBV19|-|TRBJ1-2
CASSIDTGTVNYGYTF
TGTGCCAGTAGTATTGATACCGGGACGGTGAACTATGGCTACACCTTC
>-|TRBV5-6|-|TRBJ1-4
CASSLDPGQTTNEKLFF
TGTGCCAGCAGCTTGGATCCCGGACAGACAACTAATGAAAAACTGTTTTTT
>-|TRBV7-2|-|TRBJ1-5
CASSFLDSNQPQHF
TGTGCCAGCAGCTTTCTAGATAGCAATCAGCCCCAGCATTTT
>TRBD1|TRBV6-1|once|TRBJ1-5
CASSHDRGRRNQPQHF
TGTGCCAGCAGCCATGACAGGGGGCGTCGAAATCAGCCCCAGCATTTT
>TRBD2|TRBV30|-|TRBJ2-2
CAWSYGLAGAGELFF
TGTGCCTGGAGTTACGGACTAGCGGGGGCCGGGGAGCTGTTTTTT
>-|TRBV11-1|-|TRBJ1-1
CASSFVSGAGGRSYTEAFF
TGTGCCAGCAGCTTTGTATCAGGGGCCGGCGGGAGGTCGTATACTGAAGCTTTCTTT
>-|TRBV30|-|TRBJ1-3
CAWTGGNTIYF
TGTGCCTGGACTGGGGGGAACACCATATATTTT
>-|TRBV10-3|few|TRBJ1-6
CAISELGVGSSSYNSPLHF
TGTGCCATCAGTGAGTTGGGTGTGGGGTCCAGCTCCTATAATTCACCCCTCCACTTT
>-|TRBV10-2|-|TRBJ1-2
CASSESSRGGYGYTF
TGCGCCAGCAGTGAGTCAAGCAGGGGAGGTTATGGCTACACCTTC
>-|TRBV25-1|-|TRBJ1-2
CASSVGGDGGYTF
TGTGCCAGCAGTGTAGGGGGGGACGGTGGCTACACCTTC
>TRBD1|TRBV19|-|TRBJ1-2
CASSIALTGDGYTF
TGTGCCAGTAGTATAGCACTGACAGGGGACGGCTACACCTTC
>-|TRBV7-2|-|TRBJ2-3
CASSFPGWGRSTDTQYF
TGTGCCAGCAGCTTCCCGGGCTGGGGACGGAGCACAGATACGCAGTATTTT
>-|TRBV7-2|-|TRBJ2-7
CASSRDGSGSYEQYF
TGTGCCAGCAGCAGGGACGGCTCGGGCTCCTACGAGCAGTACTTC
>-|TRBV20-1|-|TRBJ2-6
CSARDGRDSGANVLTF
TGCAGTGCTAGAGATGGACGGGACTCTGGGGCCAACGTCCTGACTTTC
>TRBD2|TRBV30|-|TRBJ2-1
CAWRSRSSGGFNEQFF
TGTGCCTGGAGATCGCGTTCTAGCGGGGGCTTCAATGAGCAGTTCTTC
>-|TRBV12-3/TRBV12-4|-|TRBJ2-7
CASSLAGGNEQYF
TGTGCCAGCAGTTTAGCGGGTGGTAACGAGCAGTACTTC
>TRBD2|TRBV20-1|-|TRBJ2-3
CSASAAGGTDTQYF
TGCAGTGCTAGTGCAGCGGGGGGGACAGATACGCAGTATTTT
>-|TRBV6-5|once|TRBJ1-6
CASSSGNSPLHF
TGTGCCAGCAGTTCGGGGAATTCACCCCTCCACTTT
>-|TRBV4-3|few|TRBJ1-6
CASSQDPGAVNSPLHF
TGCGCCAGCAGCCAAGACCCCGGGGCAGTAAATTCACCCCTCCACTTT
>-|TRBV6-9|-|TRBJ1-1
CASKLGNTEAFF
TGTGCCAGCAAATTAGGGAACACTGAAGCTTTCTTT
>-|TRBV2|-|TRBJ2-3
CASSESLDTQYF
TGTGCCAGCAGTGAGTCGTTAGATACGCAGTATTTT
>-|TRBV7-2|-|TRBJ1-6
CASSLLNSPLHF
TGTGCCAGCAGCCTTCTGAATTCACCCCTCCACTTT
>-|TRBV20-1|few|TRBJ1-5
CSAAQPQHF
TGCAGTGCCGCCCAGCCCCAGCATTTT
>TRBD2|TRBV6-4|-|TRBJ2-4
CASRLTSGSENIQYF
TGTGCCAGCAGACTGACTAGCGGGTCGGAAAACATTCAGTACTTC
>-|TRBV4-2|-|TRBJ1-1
CASSQTGMNTEAFF
TGTGCCAGCAGCCAAACAGGGATGAACACTGAAGCTTTCTTT
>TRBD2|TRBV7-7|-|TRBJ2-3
CASSLGLAGSTDTQYF
TGTGCCAGCAGCTTAGGACTAGCGGGGAGCACAGATACGCAGTATTTT
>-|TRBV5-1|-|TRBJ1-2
CASSLDSYGYTF
TGCGCCAGCAGCTTGGACAGCTATGGCTACACCTTC
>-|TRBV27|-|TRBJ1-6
CASSLHVRANSPLHF
TGTGCCAGCAGTTTACACGTCAGGGCCAATTCACCCCTCCACTTT
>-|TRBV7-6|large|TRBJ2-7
CASSPGRASDLTYEQYF
TGTGCCAGCAGCCCAGGTAGGGCTAGCGACCTCACCTACGAGCAGTACTTC
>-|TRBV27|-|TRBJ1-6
CASRRDTGGTTSSYNSPLHF
TGTGCCAGCAGGCGGGACACGGGAGGTACCACCAGCTCCTATAATTCACCCCTCCACTTT
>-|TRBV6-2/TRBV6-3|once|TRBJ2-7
CASSYSGRATYEQYF
TGTGCCAGCAGTTACTCGGGAAGGGCTACCTACGAGCAGTACTTC
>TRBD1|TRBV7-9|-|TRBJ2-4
CASSPLDRDGNIQYF
TGTGCCAGCAGCCCTCTGGACAGGGACGGAAACATTCAGTACTTC
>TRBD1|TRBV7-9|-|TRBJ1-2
CASSSGQGGRGYTF
TGTGCCAGCAGCTCGGGACAGGGGGGACGGGGCTACACCTTC
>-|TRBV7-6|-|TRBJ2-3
CASSLGVFGTDTQYF
TGTGCCAGCAGCCTGGGGGTCTTCGGCACAGATACGCAGTATTTT
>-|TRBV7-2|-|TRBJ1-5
CASSRGRDGNQPQHF
TGTGCCAGCAGCCGGGGCCGGGACGGCAATCAGCCCCAGCATTTT
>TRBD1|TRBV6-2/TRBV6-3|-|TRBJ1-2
CASRYPGQYYGYTF
TGTGCCAGCAGATACCCGGGACAGTACTATGGCTACACCTTC
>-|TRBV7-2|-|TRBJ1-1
CASSVPGKPEAFF
TGTGCCAGCAGCGTTCCAGGGAAACCAGAAGCTTTCTTT